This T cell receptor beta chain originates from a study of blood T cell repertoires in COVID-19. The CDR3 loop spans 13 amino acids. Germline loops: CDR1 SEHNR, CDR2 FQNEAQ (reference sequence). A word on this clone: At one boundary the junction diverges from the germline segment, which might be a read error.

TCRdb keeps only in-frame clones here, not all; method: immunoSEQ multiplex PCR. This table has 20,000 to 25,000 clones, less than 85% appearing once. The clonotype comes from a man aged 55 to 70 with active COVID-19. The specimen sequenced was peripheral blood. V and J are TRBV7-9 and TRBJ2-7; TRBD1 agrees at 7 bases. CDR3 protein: CASSLPGTDRPKF. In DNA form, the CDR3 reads TGTGCCAGCAGCTTACCCGGGACAGACAGACCAAAGTTC.